Detailed here is one TCR beta chain. The sample holds one count of this clonotype. The antigen it binds to is not known. The sample holds no much larger clone one base away, and base qualities are not on file. A single read offers scant evidence. The data are from a study of response to subunit inactivated influenza vaccine (dated by TCRdb to 2017 to 2018). Broadly, across the study: Deep quantitative profiling of the T cell receptor repertoire was used in the study to follow responses to a trivalent subunit inactivated influenza vaccine.

The library relied on RT-PCR. The listed sequencing device is Illumina HiSeq 2500. TCRdb reran the public reads through fastp at Q25 and MiXCR, keeping productive beta chains. Each CDR3 protein gets just one entry, which takes the most common genes and DNA from the rows behind it. The sample profile shows hundreds of thousands of distinct CDR3 sequences; about 18% of them were found once. The ten biggest clones cover roughly 11% of the sample. The CDR3 holds 19 amino acids from the cysteine to the phenylalanine. Just CDR3 DNA is preserved here, 57 bases in frame from base 1. CDR1 and CDR2 are drawn from the germline V gene: MDHEN, SYDVKM. The germline V end is reduced by 1 base and the J end by 5 bases; junction bases left unmatched: 10. General study outcomes and caveats: It was suggested by the authors that each seasonal influenza vaccination may recruit only a limited number of new T cells.

The TCR sequence derives from a man in his forties or fifties who received an inactivated influenza vaccine. Donor details come from another sample of the same person, matched by shared clones. The starting material was PBMCs from blood, obtained around 5 days after vaccination. The chain uses TRBV28 and TRBJ2-3; 15 junctional bases match TRBD2. The nucleotides are TGTGCCAGCAGTTTATTCGCGGAGGCGGGACTAGCGGGAGGAGATACGCAGTATTTT. The encoded protein is CASSLFAEAGLAGGDTQYF.